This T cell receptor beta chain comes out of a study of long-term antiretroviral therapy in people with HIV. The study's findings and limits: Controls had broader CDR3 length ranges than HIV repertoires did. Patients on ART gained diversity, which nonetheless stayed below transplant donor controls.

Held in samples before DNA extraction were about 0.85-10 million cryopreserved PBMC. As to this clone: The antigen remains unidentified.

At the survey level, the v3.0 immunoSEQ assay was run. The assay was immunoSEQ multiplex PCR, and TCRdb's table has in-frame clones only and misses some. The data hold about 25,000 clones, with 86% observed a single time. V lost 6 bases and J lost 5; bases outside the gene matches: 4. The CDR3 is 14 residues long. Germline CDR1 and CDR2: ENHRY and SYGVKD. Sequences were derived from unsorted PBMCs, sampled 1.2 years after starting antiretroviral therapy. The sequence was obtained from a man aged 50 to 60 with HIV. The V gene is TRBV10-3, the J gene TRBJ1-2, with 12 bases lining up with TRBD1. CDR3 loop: CAISLGQGAYGYTF. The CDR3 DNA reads TGTGCCATCAGCTTGGGACAGGGGGCATATGGCTACACCTTC.